Below, one T cell receptor (beta chain) is given with its context. Its specificity is not known. This sample also contains other DNA sequences that code for the same CDR3. The record originates from a study of beta chain features in type 1 diabetes. Study-level background: 107,917,701 sorted cells were examined across all samples.

Overall study results and limits: Researchers cautioned that cDNA sequencing could over-represent cells with high TCR expression. There was a moderate but significant shortening of TCRB CDR3s in all four CD4+ subsets of Type 1 diabetes patients. Researchers caution that PCR might favor shorter templates, equally among patients and controls.

Isolated RNA was reverse transcribed in full, so expressed TCRB transcripts were sequenced. Sequenced by immunoSEQ multiplex PCR; TCRdb stores in-frame clones only, minus some. The sample includes approximately 730,000 clones, 10% to 15% seen only once; the top ten take approximately 0.021%. Per germline, CDR1 SQVTM and CDR2 ANQGSEA. Trimming cost V 6 bases and J 0 bases; bases outside gene matches: 4. This CDR3 has 13 residues. The receptor was isolated from a man aged 18 to 29 with type 1 diabetes. The specimen sequenced was naive CD4+ T cells from blood. The rearrangement joins TRBV29-1 to TRBJ1-1, with 7 bases identical to TRBD1. CDR3 nucleotides: TGCAGCGTCGTGGGACAGATGAACACTGAAGCTTTCTTT. It codes for CSVVGQMNTEAFF.